A single sample gave rise to the 32 T cell receptor beta chains below, sequenced in a study of tumor-infiltrating lymphocytes in oesophageal squamous cell carcinoma (dated by TCRdb to about 2016). Libraries were constructed by PCR. The sequencer was an Illumina HiSeq 2000. In TCRdb, the public reads were trimmed at Q25 with fastp and aligned with MiXCR, with productive beta chains retained. Records with the same CDR3 protein are collapsed into one entry carrying the most frequent genes and DNA. Here the sample has roughly 23,000 distinct CDR3 sequences; roughly a third occur a single time. Jointly, the top ten make up under 20% of the sample. The sequencing input was esophageal tumor tissue. Source of these receptors: a female donor with esophageal squamous cell carcinoma.

Of note for this clonotype: One base away lies a much larger clone, so this may be a sequencing read error. This rearrangement joins TRBV7-3 to TRBJ2-5, with 7 bases matching TRBD2. J gave up 11 bases and V 2 bases, and 5 bases lay outside the gene matches. The CDR3 spans 12 residues. Germline V lookup: CDR1 SGHTA, CDR2 FQGTGA. The CDR3 loop reads CASSLGGGEQYF. In DNA, the CDR3 is TGTGCCAGCAGCTTAGGGGGGGGTGAGCAGTACTTC.

This clonotype appeared a few times. One base away lies a much larger clone, so this may be a sequencing read error. The gene calls are TRBV6-1 and TRBJ2-1, with TRBD2 matching 9 bases. The assigned J gene may be wrong: the sequence end matches TRBJ2-7 better. CDR1 and CDR2 (germline): MNHNS, SASEGT. The CDR3 extends over 14 amino acids. The CDR3 loop is CATETSGANNEQYF. The CDR3 DNA reads TGTGCCACCGAGACTAGCGGAGCTAACAATGAGCAGTACTTC.

This clonotype counts as medium-sized. This sequence joins TRBV7-8 and TRBJ1-2; the match to TRBD1 covers 7 bases. The CDR3 extends over 14 amino acids. Looked up from germline, CDR1 is SGHVS and CDR2 is FQNEAQ. J lost 4 bases, V lost 5 bases, and 7 bases had no gene match. Here the CDR3 DNA reads TGTGCCAGCAGCCCGGGACAGCCCTTCTATGGCTACACCTTC. Its protein is CASSPGQPFYGYTF.

This clonotype came up a few times. Relative to the germline gene, one junction end is altered; a read error may explain this. CDR3 DNA sequence: TGTGCTAGCAGCTTTTCGACAGGGGCTTACACCGGGGAGCTGTTTTTT. This codes for CASSFSTGAYTGELFF. The V gene is TRBV7-6, the J gene TRBJ2-2, with 8 bases lining up with TRBD1. The CDR3 is 16 residues long. The germline V gene has CDR1 SGHVS and CDR2 FNYEAQ.

This clonotype was counted ten times or more. The gene calls are TRBV7-3 and TRBJ2-1, with 8 bases fitting TRBD2. Trimming removed 3 bases from V and 0 bases from J; junction bases left unmatched: 1. This CDR3 comprises 15 residues. Germline lookup yields CDR1 SGHTA and CDR2 FQGTGA. For the CDR3, the DNA is TGTGCCAGCAGCTTCCGGGGGGGCTCCTACAATGAGCAGTTCTTC. It is translated as CASSFRGGSYNEQFF.

This clonotype was counted between two and nine times. V usage is TRBV12-3 or TRBV12-4 and J usage is TRBJ2-3, with 10 bases fitting TRBD2. The J call may be mistaken, given a closer DNA end match to TRBJ2-1. The CDR3 sequence is 14 residues long. CDR3 nucleotides: TGTGCCAGCAGTTTTACGAGACTAGCGGGCGAGCAGTTCTTC. It encodes CASSFTRLAGEQFF.

This clonotype was seen many times. The gene calls are TRBV10-3 and TRBJ2-1, with D uncertain. Trimming removed 3 bases from V and 10 bases from J, with 10 bases in between. This CDR3 comprises 12 residues. Germline lookup yields CDR1 ENHRY and CDR2 SYGVKD. The CDR3 coding sequence is TGTGCCATCAGTGACCTAACGGAAGAGCAGTTCTTC. Amino acid sequence: CAISDLTEEQFF.

The table lists this clonotype with many counts. The rearrangement links TRBV10-3 to TRBJ1-2; D might be TRBD1 (6 bases). There are 14 residues in the CDR3. CDR1 is ENHRY, CDR2 SYGVKD, per germline. The V gene lost 7 bases and the J gene lost 3 bases, with 15 bases spanning the gap. The CDR3 loop reads CAIMKTGFDYGYTF. The CDR3 DNA is TGTGCCATCATGAAAACAGGGTTTGACTATGGCTACACCTTC.

This clonotype has a count of ten or more. V gene TRBV12-5 combines with J gene TRBJ2-7; D is unclear. V shed 4 bases and J shed 4 bases, with 11 bases lying between them. The CDR3 runs 13 residues. CDR1 is LGHNT and CDR2 is FRNRAP in the germline V gene. CDR3 residues: CASGSKTVYEQYF. The CDR3 DNA reads as TGTGCTAGTGGTTCAAAGACCGTTTACGAGCAGTACTTC.

As for this clonotype: A read error is likely, as this CDR3 ends without the conserved phenylalanine or tryptophan. It is unclear where the CDR3 begins or ends on the DNA, so no DNA is shown, and the CDR3 is as TCRdb lists it. This chain connects TRBV7-2 to TRBJ2-6; TRBD2 is the table's D call, not checked against the DNA. Germline CDR1 SGHTA, CDR2 FQGNSA. The CDR3 length equals 17 residues, ends included. This CDR3 reads CASSLLLVFRNEQFFGP.

This clonotype has ten or more counts. The chain employs TRBV6-4 and TRBJ2-5; no clear D gene. Trimming removed 8 bases at V and 2 bases at J, with 15 bases between. This CDR3 is built from 14 residues. CDR1 and CDR2 (germline): MRHNA, SNTAGT. The CDR3 DNA is TGTGCCAGCGGTCAGGACGGCGAACAAGAGACCCAGTACTTC. The encoded protein is CASGQDGEQETQYF.

This clonotype was seen ten or more times. The chain carries TRBV28 and TRBJ2-7; 9 nucleotides align to TRBD2. CDR3 length: 13 residues. Losses at the gene ends were 8 bases for V and 2 bases for J; bases not matched to a gene: 4. The germline V gene encodes CDR1 MDHEN and CDR2 SYDVKM. The CDR3 spells CASRGLAPYEQYF. CDR3 nucleotide sequence: TGTGCCAGCCGGGGACTAGCTCCCTACGAGCAGTACTTC.

This chain connects TRBV24-1 to TRBJ2-5; maybe TRBD2 (6 bases). The CDR3 contains 17 residues. Trimming left V 4 bases short and J 4 bases short, with 21 bases between. Germline V gene lookup returns CDR1 KGHDR and CDR2 SFDVKD. The CDR3 bases are TGTGCCACCAGTGAACCCCATATGGGAGGTCAAACAGAGACCCAGTACTTC. Protein sequence: CATSEPHMGGQTETQYF.

V is TRBV11-2 and J is TRBJ2-4; no clear D gene. The DNA end is a closer match to TRBJ2-7, so the J assignment may be wrong. Germline V gene lookup returns CDR1 SGHAT and CDR2 FQNNGV. This CDR3 is 14 amino acids long. CDR3 loop: CASSLGVGTYEQYF. The CDR3 DNA sequence: TGTGCCAGCAGCTTAGGAGTCGGAACCTACGAGCAGTACTTC.

This clonotype has more than one count but fewer than ten. The rearrangement uses TRBV28 and TRBJ2-7, with a weak D call TRBD2 (6 bases). V was trimmed by 4 bases and J by 7 bases, leaving 20 bases between them. The CDR3 spans 15 residues. Per germline, CDR1 MDHEN and CDR2 SYDVKM. CDR3 in DNA: TGTGCCAGCAGTTCAGGAGGGAACAAGAGGCATGAGCAGTACTTC. Translation: CASSSGGNKRHEQYF.

Only one count was recorded for this clonotype. The chain combines TRBV5-1 with TRBJ2-3, with 10 bases that match TRBD1. The assigned J gene may be wrong: the sequence end matches TRBJ1-1 better. Looked up from germline, CDR1 is SGHRS and CDR2 is YFSETQ. CDR3 length: 15 residues. CDR3 in amino acids: CASSSGTGVDTEAFF. The CDR3 DNA follows: TGCGCCAGCAGTTCCGGGACAGGGGTTGACACTGAAGCTTTCTTT.

About this clonotype: The CDR3 does not close with the conserved phenylalanine or tryptophan, likely indicating a read error. This sequence joins TRBV7-8 and TRBJ1-2; the D is unclear. Trimming removed 1 base at V and 8 bases at J, with 8 bases between. The length of the CDR3 is 12 residues. The germline V gene has CDR1 SGHVS and CDR2 FQNEAQ. CDR3 residues: CASSLGPRGYTS. Written as DNA, the CDR3 is TGTGCCAGCAGCTTAGGCCCTAGGGGCTACACCTCC.

This chain joins TRBV5-1 and TRBJ2-2; D remains unclear. The length of the CDR3 is 13 residues. With 0 bases removed from V and 0 bases from J, the gap between germline ends came to 0 bases. CDR1 SGHRS and CDR2 YFSETQ come from the germline V gene. The CDR3, as DNA: TGCGCCAGCAGCTTGGCGAACACCGGGGAGCTGTTTTTT. This codes for CASSLANTGELFF.

The rearrangement joins TRBV7-6 to TRBJ2-3, with D hard to call. Judging by the DNA end, TRBJ2-1 fits better; the J call may be wrong. CDR3 length: 15 residues. CDR1 and CDR2 (germline): SGHVS, FNYEAQ. The chain's CDR3 is CASSLRADRYNEQFF. CDR3 DNA: TGTGCCAGCAGCTTAAGAGCAGACCGGTACAATGAGCAGTTCTTC.

This clonotype was found a few times. The junction departs from germline at one end; a sequencing error may be responsible. The V and J genes are TRBV5-3 and TRBJ1-2; 7 positions match TRBD1. TRBV5-3 is flagged as an ORF with uncertain function. The CDR3 covers 14 residues. In DNA form, the CDR3 reads TGTGCCAGCAGCTCCAGACAGGGACCCTATGGCTACACCTTC. Its translation: CASSSRQGPYGYTF.

This clonotype has at least ten counts. The rearrangement uses TRBV7-9 and TRBJ2-1; D is uncertain. V lost 5 bases to trimming and J lost 2 bases, with 16 bases between them. CDR3 length: 16 amino acids. Germline-derived CDR1 and CDR2 are SEHNR and FQNEAQ (reference sequence). The CDR3: CASSRLGQLTYNEQFF. In DNA, the CDR3 is TGTGCCAGCAGCCGCCTAGGGCAGCTGACCTACAATGAGCAGTTCTTC.

This clonotype was seen at least ten times. The junction departs from the called germline gene at one end, perhaps through a read error. The chain combines TRBV6-1 with TRBJ1-3, with D unclear. The CDR3 is made up of 15 amino acids. Per germline, CDR1 MNHNS and CDR2 SASEGT. CDR3 loop: CASSQALVSGNTIYF. The CDR3 nucleotides read TGTGCCAGCAGTCAAGCTCTTGTTTCTGGAAACACCATATATTTT.

V is TRBV10-2 and J is TRBJ2-7, with D perhaps TRBD1 or TRBD2 (5 bases each). Germline V gene data show CDR1 as WSHSY and CDR2 as SAAADI. The CDR3 has 15 amino acids. Trimming shortened V by 3 bases and J by 2 bases, and 14 bases separated the two germline ends. The DNA for the CDR3 is TGCGCCAGCAGTGAAACTACAGGACTTCCCTACGAGCAGTACTTC. Its translation is CASSETTGLPYEQYF.

This clonotype was found a few times. The chain is built from TRBV3-1 and TRBJ2-5; D is perhaps TRBD2 (6 bases). TRBJ2-1 matches the DNA end more closely, so the J call is doubtful. The CDR3 has 15 amino acids. Germline CDR1 and CDR2: LGHDT and YNNKEL (reference sequence). The CDR3 loop reads CASSQDGWRADEQFF. The CDR3 DNA reads TGTGCCAGCAGCCAAGATGGATGGAGGGCGGATGAGCAGTTCTTC.

This clonotype was seen a few times. The V and J genes are TRBV5-1 and TRBJ2-5; 7 bases agree with TRBD2. The J call is uncertain, as TRBJ2-1 better fits the DNA end. CDR1 and CDR2 from the germline V gene are SGHRS and YFSETQ. The CDR3 is 15 residues long. The CDR3 here is CASSPRDYARHEQFF. In nucleotides, the CDR3 is TGCGCCAGCAGCCCCCGGGACTACGCCCGCCATGAGCAGTTCTTC.

This clonotype was recorded many times. V is TRBV24-1 and J is TRBJ2-3; no reliable D call. This CDR3 comprises 12 residues. Trimming cost V 4 bases and J 0 bases, with 1 base left between them. CDR1 is KGHDR and CDR2 is SFDVKD in the germline V gene. In DNA, the CDR3 is TGTGCCACCAGTGAGAGCACAGATACGCAGTATTTT. This sequence encodes CATSESTDTQYF.

This clonotype was recorded many times. The V call is TRBV28, the J call TRBJ1-4; TRBD1 might be the D (5 bases). In germline, CDR1 is MDHEN, CDR2 SYDVKM. The V and J ends lost 4 bases and 8 bases respectively, with 17 bases between them. The CDR3 contains 15 residues. The CDR3 loop reads CASSSAGTGWEKLFF. CDR3 DNA: TGTGCCAGCAGTTCCGCAGGGACGGGGTGGGAAAAACTGTTTTTT.

This clonotype was counted ten times or more. The chain carries TRBV6-1 and TRBJ2-7; 8 nucleotides agree with TRBD2. CDR1 and CDR2 (germline): MNHNS, SASEGT. Losses at the gene ends were 3 bases for V and 4 bases for J; bases not matched to a gene: 11. This CDR3 is 16 amino acids long. The CDR3 reads CASSDASGGRPYEQYF. The DNA of the CDR3 is TGTGCCAGCAGTGATGCCAGCGGGGGCCGTCCATACGAGCAGTACTTC.

In the case of this clonotype: With a much larger clone just one base away, this may be a read error. The V gene is TRBV6-5, the J gene TRBJ2-5; maybe TRBD2 (5 bases). The CDR3 is made up of 15 amino acids. V dropped 2 bases and J dropped 11 bases, with 21 bases sitting between them. Germline V gene sequence: CDR1 MNHEY, CDR2 SVGAGI. This CDR3 reads CASSYEGVGYNEQYF. DNA of the CDR3: TGTGCCAGCAGTTACGAGGGAGTAGGTTACAATGAGCAGTACTTC.

This sequence joins TRBV7-9 and TRBJ1-1; D is ambiguous. Trimming pared 2 bases from V and 1 base from J, leaving 5 bases between. The CDR3 is 13 amino acids. The germline V gene encodes CDR1 SEHNR and CDR2 FQNEAQ (reference sequence). In DNA form, the CDR3 reads TGTGCCAGCAGCTTAAGTCAGAACACTGAAGCTTTCTTT. Translation gives CASSLSQNTEAFF.

Many counts were recorded for this clonotype. V usage is TRBV6-1 and J usage is TRBJ1-1; D unresolved. Trimming took off 7 bases at V and 0 bases at J, with 9 bases between the two ends. Germline V gene lookup returns CDR1 MNHNS and CDR2 SASEGT. The CDR3 is 13 amino acids. This chain's CDR3 is CASMASVNTEAFF. CDR3 sequence (DNA): TGTGCCAGCATGGCCTCGGTGAACACTGAAGCTTTCTTT.

V is TRBV7-6 and J is TRBJ2-1, with D uncertain. The V and J ends lost 3 bases and 2 bases respectively, with 8 bases between them. Germline assignment: CDR1 SGHVS and CDR2 FNYEAQ. The CDR3 extends over 14 amino acids. The CDR3 DNA reads TGTGCCAGCAGCTTCTGGCTGGCCTACAATGAGCAGTTCTTC. Translated: CASSFWLAYNEQFF.